The source of this T cell receptor beta chain is a study of T cell responses to AZD1222 COVID-19 vaccine. In the study overall: Timing groups of about 4 and about 12 weeks for second doses were pooled.

Study findings and constraints: A mostly white British donor set with more females was recruited, and clonal diversity was possibly underestimated.

V gave up 5 bases and J gave up 8 bases; unmatched junction bases: 13. Germline CDR1 and CDR2: SGHTA and FQGNSA. The CDR3 contains 16 residues. Here immunoSEQ multiplex PCR was the method, and the copy in TCRdb shows in-frame clones only, minus some. The table has 150,000 to 200,000 clones, 85% to 95% seen once; the top ten hold about 10%. A word on this clone: Its antigen is still unknown.

The clonotype originates from an adult in good health. This specimen consisted of peripheral blood, obtained on day 0 of AZD1222 vaccination. The chain recombines TRBV7-2 with TRBJ1-4; 8 positions match TRBD1. Here the CDR3 DNA reads TGTGCCAGCAGCCCCGGGGTCGGGACAGGAGGGGAAAAACTGTTTTTT. It encodes CASSPGVGTGGEKLFF.